The T cell receptor beta chain under discussion was sequenced for a study of blood T cell repertoires in COVID-19. Study context: Samples of COVID-19 (acute and convalescent) were obtained from the United States, Italy and Spain. PBMCs, B-cell-depleted T cells, or T cells provided the cDNA or gDNA that made up the material.

This clone was observed a handful of times. As originally analysed: The authors estimated nucleated cell counts from reference gene primer amplification. Libraries were prepared by immunoSEQ multiplex PCR; TCRdb keeps only in-frame clonotypes and omits some of them. V and J calls and clone size are copied from that table; D and trimming were computed from the DNA. The repertoire consists of 95,000 to 150,000 clones, with over 80% occurring once and the leading ten covering over 9.5%. The CDR3 has 15 amino acids. The germline V gene has CDR1 KGHSH and CDR2 LQKENI. The V segment lost 4 bases and the J segment 1 base; nucleotides outside the gene matches: 5.

The chain recombines TRBV18 with TRBJ1-1; 8 bases agree with TRBD1. Material for sequencing was peripheral blood. The source of this sequence is a man aged 60 to 69 with acute or convalescent COVID-19. Written as DNA, the CDR3 is TGTGCCAGCTCACGACAAGGGACAGGGAACACTGAAGCTTTCTTT. Encoded protein: CASSRQGTGNTEAFF.